One T cell receptor (beta chain) is described in this entry. Its antigen is not known. Trimming cost V 3 bases and J 3 bases; bases outside gene matches: 21. Germline V gene lookup returns CDR1 SGHVS and CDR2 FQNEAQ. The CDR3 loop spans 20 amino acids. Exposure to brentuximab vedotin varied, and each patient had relapsed following autologous stem cell transplantation. After PBMCs were thawed, their CD8+ T cells were isolated by magnetic negative selection. Patients had relapsed/refractory classical Hodgkin lymphoma with complete response, partial response or progressive disease as best response. Profiling relied on immunoSEQ multiplex PCR, and the TCRdb table lists in-frame clones only, not all of them. The sample holds 25,000 to 30,000 clones; 80% to 90% are singletons and the top ten take 6.7%. This record comes from a study of PD-1 blockade in classical Hodgkin lymphoma. The study's findings and limits: Still unresolved is the cause of the repertoire differences, which may be disease activity or prior therapy. Newly diagnosed patients were reported to exhibit reduced baseline TCR diversity relative to healthy donors. Those achieving complete response showed baseline diversity like newly diagnosed patients.

The chain uses TRBV7-8 and TRBJ2-5, with 8 bases matching TRBD2. The sequence was obtained from a human donor with classical Hodgkin lymphoma. The sample consisted of CD8+ T cells from blood, taken at baseline. The CDR3 bases are TGTGCCAGCAGCTTGGCCCGTAGGGGGAGCGGGAGACGCGGGAAAGAGACCCAGTACTTC. Translated: CASSLARRGSGRRGKETQYF.